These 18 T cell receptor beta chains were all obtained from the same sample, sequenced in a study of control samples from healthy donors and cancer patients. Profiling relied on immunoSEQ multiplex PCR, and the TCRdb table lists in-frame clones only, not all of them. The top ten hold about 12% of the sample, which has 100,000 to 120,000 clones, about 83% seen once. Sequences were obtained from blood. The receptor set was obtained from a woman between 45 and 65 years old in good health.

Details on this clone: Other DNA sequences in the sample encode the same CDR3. Here the CDR3 DNA reads TGTGCCAGCAGTTACTCGAGTTACGAGCAGTACTTC. This gives the protein CASSYSSYEQYF. The chain has TRBV6-6 and TRBJ2-7; no clear D. Germline values: CDR1 MNHNY, CDR2 SVGAGI (reference sequence). Trimming shortened V by 0 bases and J by 4 bases, and 4 bases separated the two germline ends. There are 12 residues in the CDR3.

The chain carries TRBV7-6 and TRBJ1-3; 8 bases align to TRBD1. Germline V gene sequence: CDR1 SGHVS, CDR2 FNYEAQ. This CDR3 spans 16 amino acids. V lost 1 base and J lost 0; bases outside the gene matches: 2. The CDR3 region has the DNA TGTGCCAGCAGCTTAGGGACAGGGAACTCTGGAAACACCATATATTTT. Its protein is CASSLGTGNSGNTIYF.

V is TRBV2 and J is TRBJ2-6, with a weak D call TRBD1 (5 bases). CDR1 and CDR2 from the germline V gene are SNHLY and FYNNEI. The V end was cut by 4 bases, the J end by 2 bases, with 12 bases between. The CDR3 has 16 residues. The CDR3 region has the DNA TGTGCCAGCAGTGGAAGGGAAGGGGCTGGGGCCAACGTCCTGACTTTC. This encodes CASSGREGAGANVLTF. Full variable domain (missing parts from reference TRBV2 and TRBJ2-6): EPEVTQTPSHQVTQMGQEVILRCVPISNHLYFYWYRQILGQKVEFLVSFYNNEISEKSEIFDDQFSVERPDGSNFTLKIRSTKLEDSAMYFCASSGREGAGANVLTFGAGSRLTVL.

CDR3 in DNA: TGTGCCAGCAGTGCGGGGGCTACTGGGGCCAACGTCCTGACTTTC. The encoded protein is CASSAGATGANVLTF. J is TRBJ2-6 and V is TRBV6-4; tentatively, D is TRBD1 or TRBD2 (6 bases each). CDR1 and CDR2 (germline): MRHNA, SNTAGT. V lost 4 bases to trimming and J lost 2 bases, with 9 bases between them. The CDR3 has 15 residues.

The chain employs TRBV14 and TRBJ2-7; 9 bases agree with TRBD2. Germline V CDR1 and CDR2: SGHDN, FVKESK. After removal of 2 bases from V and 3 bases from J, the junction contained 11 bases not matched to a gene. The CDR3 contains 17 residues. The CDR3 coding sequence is TGTGCCAGCAGCCAACTCCCCCTGGGAGCGGGAGGCTACGAGCAGTACTTC. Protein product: CASSQLPLGAGGYEQYF.

The CDR3, as DNA: TGCGCCAGCAGCCAAGATCAGTCGGACTATGGCTACACCTTC. Translation gives CASSQDQSDYGYTF. The V gene is TRBV4-3, the J gene TRBJ1-2, with D uncertain. Germline V gene sequence: CDR1 LGHNA, CDR2 YSLEER. V lost 0 bases, J lost 3 bases, and 8 bases lay in between. The CDR3 is 14 amino acids.

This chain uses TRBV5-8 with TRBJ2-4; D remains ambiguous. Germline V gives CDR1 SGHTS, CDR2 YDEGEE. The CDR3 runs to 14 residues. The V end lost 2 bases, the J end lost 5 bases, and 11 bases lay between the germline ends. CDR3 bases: TGTGCCAGCAGCTTAACGTTTAGCCAAAACATTCAGTACTTC. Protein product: CASSLTFSQNIQYF.

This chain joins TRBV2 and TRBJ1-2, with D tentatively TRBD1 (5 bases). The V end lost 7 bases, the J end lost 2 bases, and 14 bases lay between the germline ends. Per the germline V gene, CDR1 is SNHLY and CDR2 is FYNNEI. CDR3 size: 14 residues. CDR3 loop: CASTLARGNYGYTF. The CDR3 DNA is TGTGCCAGCACCCTCGCCCGGGGGAACTATGGCTACACCTTC. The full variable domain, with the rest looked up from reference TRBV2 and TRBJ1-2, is EPEVTQTPSHQVTQMGQEVILRCVPISNHLYFYWYRQILGQKVEFLVSFYNNEISEKSEIFDDQFSVERPDGSNFTLKIRSTKLEDSAMYFCASTLARGNYGYTFGSGTRLTVV.

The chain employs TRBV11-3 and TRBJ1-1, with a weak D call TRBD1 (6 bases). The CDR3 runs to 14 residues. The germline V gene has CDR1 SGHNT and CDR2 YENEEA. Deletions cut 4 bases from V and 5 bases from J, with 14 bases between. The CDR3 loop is CASSSGQPGTEAFF. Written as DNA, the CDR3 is TGTGCCAGCAGCTCGGGACAACCGGGGACTGAAGCTTTCTTT.

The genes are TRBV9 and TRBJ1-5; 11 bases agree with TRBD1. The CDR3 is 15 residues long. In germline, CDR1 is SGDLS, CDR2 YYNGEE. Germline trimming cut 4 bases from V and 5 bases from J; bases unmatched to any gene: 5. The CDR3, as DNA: TGTGCCAGCAGCCAAGGACAGGGGGCTTATCAGCCCCAGCATTTT. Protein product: CASSQGQGAYQPQHF.

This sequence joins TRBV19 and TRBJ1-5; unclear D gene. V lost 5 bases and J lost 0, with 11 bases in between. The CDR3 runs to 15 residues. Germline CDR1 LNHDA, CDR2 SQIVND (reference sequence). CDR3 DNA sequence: TGTGCCAGTAGTGCCGCGGGGTATAGCAATCAGCCCCAGCATTTT. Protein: CASSAAGYSNQPQHF.

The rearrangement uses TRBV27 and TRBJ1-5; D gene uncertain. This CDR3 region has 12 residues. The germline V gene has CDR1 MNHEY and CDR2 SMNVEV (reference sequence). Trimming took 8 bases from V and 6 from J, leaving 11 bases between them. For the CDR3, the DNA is TGTGCCAGCGTAGAAATAGGTCAGCCCCAGCATTTT. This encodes CASVEIGQPQHF.

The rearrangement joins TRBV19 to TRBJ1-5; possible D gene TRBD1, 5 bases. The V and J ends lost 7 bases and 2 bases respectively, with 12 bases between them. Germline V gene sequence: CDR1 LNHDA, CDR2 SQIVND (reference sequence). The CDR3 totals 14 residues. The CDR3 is CASTPGNGNQPQHF. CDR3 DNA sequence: TGTGCCAGTACCCCAGGGAATGGCAATCAGCCCCAGCATTTT.

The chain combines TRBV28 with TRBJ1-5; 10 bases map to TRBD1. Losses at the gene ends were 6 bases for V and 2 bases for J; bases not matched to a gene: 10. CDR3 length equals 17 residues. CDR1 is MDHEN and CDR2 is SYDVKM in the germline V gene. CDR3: CASSPTGTGVGNQPQHF. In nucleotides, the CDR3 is TGTGCCAGCAGCCCGACCGGGACAGGGGTCGGCAATCAGCCCCAGCATTTT.

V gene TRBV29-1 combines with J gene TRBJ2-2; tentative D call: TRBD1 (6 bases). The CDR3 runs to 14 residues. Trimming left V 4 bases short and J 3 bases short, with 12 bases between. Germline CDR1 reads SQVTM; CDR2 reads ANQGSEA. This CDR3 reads CSVGPGAYTGELFF. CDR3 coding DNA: TGCAGCGTTGGCCCAGGGGCGTACACCGGGGAGCTGTTTTTT.

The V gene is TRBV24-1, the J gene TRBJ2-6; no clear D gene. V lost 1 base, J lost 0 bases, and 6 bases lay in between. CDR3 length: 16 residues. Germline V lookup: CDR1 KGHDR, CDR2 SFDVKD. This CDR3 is CATSDLGLSGANVLTF. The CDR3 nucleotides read TGTGCCACCAGTGATTTAGGGCTCTCTGGGGCCAACGTCCTGACTTTC.

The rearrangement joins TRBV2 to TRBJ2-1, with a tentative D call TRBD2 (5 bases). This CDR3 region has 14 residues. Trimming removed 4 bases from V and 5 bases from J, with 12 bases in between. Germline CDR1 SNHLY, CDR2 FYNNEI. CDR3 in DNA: TGTGCCAGCAGTGGTGGGTCGAGGGACAATGAGCAGTTCTTC. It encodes CASSGGSRDNEQFF.

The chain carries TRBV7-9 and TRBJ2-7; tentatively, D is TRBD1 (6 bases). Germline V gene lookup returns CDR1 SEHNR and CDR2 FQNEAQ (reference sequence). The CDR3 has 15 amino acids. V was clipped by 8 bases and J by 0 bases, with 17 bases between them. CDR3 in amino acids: CASPPTGTSSYEQYF. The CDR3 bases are TGTGCCAGCCCCCCCACAGGGACAAGCTCCTACGAGCAGTACTTC.